One sample yielded the 4 T cell receptor beta chains listed below, sequenced in a study of PD-1 blockade in classical Hodgkin lymphoma. All patients experienced relapse after autologous stem cell transplantation, and brentuximab vedotin exposure was variable. Clones were sequenced by immunoSEQ multiplex PCR, and TCRdb holds only the in-frame ones, with some missing. This table has 40,000 to 50,000 clones, roughly 78% appearing once. Sequences were derived from peripheral blood mononuclear cells (PBMCs), sampled at baseline. The receptors shown here come from a human donor with classical Hodgkin lymphoma.

The CDR3 is CASSPDSDNYGYTF. The CDR3 nucleotides are TGTGCCAGCAGCCCGGACTCGGATAACTATGGCTACACCTTC. The chain has TRBV9 and TRBJ1-2, with D unresolved. Germline V gene data show CDR1 as SGDLS and CDR2 as YYNGEE. V was shortened by 4 bases and J by 1 base, with 11 bases between the two germline ends. This CDR3 is 14 amino acids long.

The chain links TRBV15 to TRBJ1-5, with a weak D call TRBD1 (5 bases). The ends were cut back, 0 bases at V and 3 bases at J, with 9 bases in the middle. The CDR3 has 15 amino acids. Germline CDR1 LNHNV, CDR2 YYDKDF (reference sequence). The CDR3 region is CATSREQALNQPQHF. CDR3 in DNA: TGTGCCACCAGCAGAGAACAGGCCCTCAATCAGCCCCAGCATTTT.

The rearrangement links TRBV19 to TRBJ1-5; D perhaps matches TRBD1 (5 bases). Germline V gene sequence: CDR1 LNHDA, CDR2 SQIVND (reference sequence). CDR3 length: 15 residues. V lost 3 bases and J lost 2, with 11 bases in between. The CDR3 protein is CASSILSRGNQPQHF. For the CDR3, the DNA is TGTGCCAGTAGTATCCTATCCAGGGGCAATCAGCCCCAGCATTTT.

This chain uses TRBV7-9 with TRBJ2-2; 11 nucleotides agree with TRBD2. Trimming at V came to 5 bases and at J to 4 bases, leaving 6 bases not matched to a gene. The CDR3 consists of 16 residues. Germline lookup yields CDR1 SEHNR and CDR2 FQNEAQ (reference sequence). The CDR3 DNA reads TGTGCCAGCAGCAGAGGGACTAGCGGACCCACCGGGGAGCTGTTTTTT. Translated, it gives CASSRGTSGPTGELFF.